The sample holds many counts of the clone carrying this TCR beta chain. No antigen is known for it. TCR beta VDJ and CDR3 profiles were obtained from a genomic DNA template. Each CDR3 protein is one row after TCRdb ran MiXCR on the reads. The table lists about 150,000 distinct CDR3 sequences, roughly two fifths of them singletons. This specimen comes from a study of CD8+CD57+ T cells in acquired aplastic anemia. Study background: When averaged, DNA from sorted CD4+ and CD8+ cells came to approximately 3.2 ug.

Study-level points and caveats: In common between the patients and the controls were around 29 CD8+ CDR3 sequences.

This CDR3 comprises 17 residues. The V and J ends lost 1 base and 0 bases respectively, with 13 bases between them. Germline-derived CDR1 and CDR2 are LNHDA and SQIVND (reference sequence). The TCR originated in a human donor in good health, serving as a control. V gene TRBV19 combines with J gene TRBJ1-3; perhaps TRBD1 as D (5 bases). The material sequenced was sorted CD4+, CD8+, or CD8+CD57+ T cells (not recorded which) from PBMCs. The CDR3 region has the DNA TGTGCCAGTAGTATAGTAGGGGCGGTTTTCTCTGGAAACACCATATATTTT. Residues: CASSIVGAVFSGNTIYF.